A single TCR beta chain is shown here with its context. This clone has a handful of counts. Its antigen is unknown. No clone much larger than this one lies a single base away; base qualities are absent. The method behind the library was the immunoSEQ multiplex PCR assay. A mixture of 60 forward primers for TCR Vbeta segments and 13 reverse primers for TCR Jbeta segments was used in the multiplex PCR. A multiplex PCR assay on genomic DNA amplified the CDR3 region of rearranged TCR beta genes. The Illumina HiSeq System was used to sequence the amplified TCR beta libraries as 87-base-pair reads. Turning to the authors' computational methods: In a later analysis, roughly 80 million unique TCR beta chains were counted across the approximately 620 repertoires, and approximately 11 million of these chains were shared by at least two donors. A nearest-neighbor algorithm error-corrected the raw reads and collapsed the reads into unique sequences, merging closely related sequences to remove PCR and sequencing errors. V, D and J gene segments were assigned by aligning CDR3 sequences to IMGT reference sequences. For a sequence to be retained, a match of at least six nucleotides was required to both a V gene segment and a J gene segment. A rearrangement was called productive if the CDR3 had no stop codons and remained in frame with V and J, and every other rearrangement was called non-productive. CDR3 was defined according to IMGT convention as the region running from the second conserved V-encoded cysteine to the conserved J-encoded phenylalanine. The earlier analysis of about 590 of the donors excluded sequences that lacked an unambiguous match to a single V gene segment. An earlier analysis of fewer than 750 of the donors classified V segments as functional when productive rearrangements were above 56.7% and as segregating when the standard deviation between donors was above 5%. A statistical classification framework was developed to diagnose cytomegalovirus status using the catalog of TCR beta chain sequences. A later analysis assigned V and J genes by comparing TCR nucleotide sequences with IMGT/GENE-DB human TR gene sequences. The TCRdist pipeline was used in a later analysis to assign CDR3 sequences and most-parsimonious VDJ recombination scenarios. In a later analysis, each TCR beta chain was defined by its CDR3 amino acid sequence together with its V-gene family, and reads lacking a unique V-gene family were excluded. In a later analysis, 450 to 600 highly shared, low-generation-probability nucleotide sequences were removed to address suspected cross-contamination and a sequencing artifact. In a later analysis, a clonal expansion index was calculated for each public chain from normalized within-repertoire ranks of inferred template counts. In a later analysis, generation probabilities were computed with a VDJ recombination model fitted to out-of-frame rearrangements, and the resulting probabilities were checked against IGoR. A later analysis scored TCR-TCR, TCR-HLA and TCR-CMV co-occurrence with hypergeometric tests, applying a repertoire-size bias correction to TCR pairs. False discovery rates were estimated in a later analysis by permuting HLA or CMV assignments 20 times. A later analysis grouped co-occurring TCRs with DBSCAN, adding TCRdist sequence similarity when clustering within HLA-allele-positive subsets. For co-occurrence clustering, repertoires with fewer than 30,000 or more than 120,000 public chains were excluded, along with four or five repertoires with anomalous nucleotide sharing. In its TCRdb copy, this immuneACCESS table keeps in-frame sequences only and misses some clones. Where compared with another copy, unresolved V genes explain less than half of these, and the others have no known cause. V and J calls and clone size are given by that table; D and trimming were obtained from the DNA. The sample contains 100,000 to 150,000 clones, roughly 9.6% of them found a single time. Of the sample, roughly 7% falls within the top ten clones.

The data were taken from a study of cytomegalovirus exposure and HLA in healthy donors (dated by TCRdb to about 2017). Study-wide context: An earlier analysis of approximately 550 of the donors reported 250 to 300 Gb of sequence data and some 100 million unique TCR beta sequences from about 200 million T cells. Donor age, sex, ethnicity and CMV serostatus were compiled alongside the repertoire data. In a later genetic analysis, genome-wide SNP genotypes for about three fifths of the roughly 670 donors were used, and that subset was treated as a discovery cohort. Across roughly 420 genotyped donors of the cohort, an average of about 200,000 unique TCR beta nucleotide sequences per donor were sequenced, and 15% to 20% of those sequences were non-productive. A few DR-DQ haplotypes were treated as single units for association and clustering because of strong linkage in the cohort. Along with the approximately 700-subject first cohort, a separate validation cohort of roughly 110 different subjects was used. The study used immunosequencing to profile the T cell repertoires of around 600 subjects and linked those repertoires to cytomegalovirus serostatus. To study patterns of TCR occurrence, a later analysis re-analyzed previously published TCR beta repertoires from under 750 donors and added high-resolution HLA genotyping. The study combined high-throughput TCR immunosequencing, statistical association of individual TCRs with disease status, and machine learning to predict cytomegalovirus infection status. Rather than drawing on any new phenotypic data, the later analysis identified candidate immune exposures from TCR beta sequences and the way those sequences occurred across donors. Both class I and class II loci were covered by HLA typing, at four-digit resolution. The aim of the study was to test whether cataloging public T cell receptors could identify signatures of past pathogen exposure. Of the approximately 400 genotyped donors, approximately 80% were placed in the genetic ancestry cluster associated with self-reported Caucasian donors. An earlier analysis of some 600 of the donors applied high-throughput TCR beta sequencing to assess whether each TCR beta V gene segment acted as functional or pseudogenic. Roughly 310 gigabases of sequencing data and approximately 80 million unique TCR sequences were included in an early release covering 550 to 800 HLA-typed donors. Typing coverage differed by locus: A, B, C, DRB1 and DQB1 were typed in roughly 620-630 donors, DQA1 in around 500, DPA1 in 606, and DPB1 in approximately 450. All discovery cohort repertoires had been generated on a single sequencing platform. Overall results and qualifications from the work: The classifier was reported to diagnose cytomegalovirus status with high specificity and sensitivity in both the original and validation cohorts. A cluster of highly shared sequence variants was judged likely to represent a technical artifact of the sequencing pipeline. Roughly uniform sequencing depth across donors was assumed in presence/absence analyses, although this assumption may not hold. This cohort had only TCR beta chains sequenced, and the lack of alpha or paired-chain data limited which features could be detected. A later genetic analysis reported fewer N-insertions in productive TCRs among donors in an Asian-associated ancestry cluster than the roughly 670-donor mean. In a later analysis, the rate of TCR association differed among HLA loci, with DRB1 alleles having the most associated TCRs and HLA-C alleles having the fewest. A later genetic analysis associated a missense DCLRE1C variant with V-gene and J-gene trimming of TCR beta chains, and an independent cohort replicated the association. The study listed 150 to 200 TCR beta chains as associated with cytomegalovirus. A later analysis found that HLA-associated TCR beta chains were more clonally expanded and had lower generation probabilities than equally common non-associated chains. When HLA alleles, especially DR and DQ, strongly co-occurred, TCR associations were difficult to assign to individual alleles. In an earlier analysis of some 550 of the donors, most TCR beta V segments were observed in productive rearrangements about 90% or about 30% of the time, broadly matching IMGT annotations. A further reported finding was that TCR beta sequences accurately predicted the HLA-A and HLA-B alleles for most subjects in the first cohort. Some IMGT-functional V segments, including TRBV6-2 and TRBV6-3, could not be told apart with the 87-base-pair reads, so those segments were excluded. Specific HLA alleles were associated with 15,000 to 20,000 TCR beta sequences at a false discovery rate of 0.05 in a later analysis. Correlated functional status among segregating V segments might reflect linkage disequilibrium, but an unknown experimental factor could not be ruled out. The earlier analysis of some 560 of the donors excluded some 16 rarely observed V segments, including chromosome 9 orphons, because counts were too low. The authors suggested that the approach could potentially be generalized to other disease states and immunological phenotypes. According to a later analysis, most CMV-associated TCR beta chains appeared to be HLA-restricted, and the HLA associations seemed to be driven largely by CMV exposure. Three of the identified cytomegalovirus-associated TCR beta chains were confirmed in vitro to be specific for cytomegalovirus antigens. Most TCR sequences were seen in very few donors, while some public TCRs were found in many individuals. CMV serostatus was the only immune exposure information available for the cohort. HLA typing was unavailable for some donors at each locus, so association tests used only the typed subset. In a later analysis, several top co-occurrence clusters were reported to appear linked to parvovirus B19, influenza, CMV and Epstein-Barr virus.

The cohort consisted of hundreds of healthy bone marrow donors. All cohort members were sampled while nominally healthy, although unrecorded immune exposures were likely present. The donor tested CMV seropositive and was one of the 289 seropositive cohort members. Every donor gave a peripheral blood sample, and the peripheral blood mononuclear cells from that sample were used for TCR beta sequencing. Genomic DNA was extracted from the blood cell samples with the Qiagen DNeasy Blood Extraction Kit. According to the germline V gene, CDR1 reads SGHRS and CDR2 reads YFSETQ. Trimming removed 4 bases from V and 7 bases from J; the gene matches leave 9 bases unexplained. Inclusive of the bounding cysteine and phenylalanine, the CDR3 is 15 residues long. Only the CDR3 DNA is retained, 45 bases long and in frame from the first base.

The chain is made from TRBV5-1 and TRBJ2-1, with 9 central nucleotides matching TRBD1. Sample: PBMCs. The TCR sequence derives from a woman aged 40 to 49 in good health and CMV-seropositive. For the CDR3, the sequence is CASSRSGTGFNEQFF. The nucleotides read TGCGCCAGCAGCCGGTCCGGGACAGGGTTTAATGAGCAGTTCTTC.